This T cell receptor (beta chain) is from a study of cytomegalovirus exposure and HLA in healthy donors. PCR amplification relied on 60 Vbeta primers (plus 13 Jbeta primers). Generated by immunoSEQ multiplex PCR, the TCRdb table keeps only in-frame clones and is missing some. The sample comprises 150,000 or so clones, around three quarters of which are singletons, and about 1% rests with the top ten. The specimen was PBMCs. This TCR was recovered from a woman aged 40 to 55 in good health and CMV-seronegative.

The CDR3 DNA reads TGTGCCAGCAGCCAAGACGGGTATCCGCCCCAGCATTTT. Translation gives CASSQDGYPPQHF. The chain couples TRBV7-9 to TRBJ1-5; D is unclear. The V gene lost 5 bases and the J gene lost 9 bases, with 14 bases spanning the gap. Germline values: CDR1 SEHNR, CDR2 FQNEAQ (reference sequence). There are 13 residues in the CDR3.